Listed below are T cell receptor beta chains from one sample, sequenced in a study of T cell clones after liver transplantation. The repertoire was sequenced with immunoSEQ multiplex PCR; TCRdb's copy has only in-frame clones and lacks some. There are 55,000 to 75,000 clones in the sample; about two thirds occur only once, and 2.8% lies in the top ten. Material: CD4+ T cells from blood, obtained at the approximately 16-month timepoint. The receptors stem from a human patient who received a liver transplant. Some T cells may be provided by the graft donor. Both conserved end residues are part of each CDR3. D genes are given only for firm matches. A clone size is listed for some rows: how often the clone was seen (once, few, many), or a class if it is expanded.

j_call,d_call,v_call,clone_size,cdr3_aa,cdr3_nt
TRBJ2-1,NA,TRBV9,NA,CASSLGGSTYNEQFF,TGTGCCAGCAGCTTAGGGGGAAGTACCTACAATGAGCAGTTCTTC
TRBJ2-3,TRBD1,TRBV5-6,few,CASSFYRGPSTDTQYF,TGTGCCAGCAGCTTCTACAGGGGTCCGAGCACAGATACGCAGTATTTT
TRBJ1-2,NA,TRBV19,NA,CASSSTGMRGYGYTF,TGTGCCAGTAGTTCAACAGGGATGCGAGGCTATGGCTACACCTTC
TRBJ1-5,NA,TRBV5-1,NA,CASSLDGSRLQPQHF,TGCGCCAGCAGCTTGGACGGGTCTAGGCTGCAGCCCCAGCATTTT
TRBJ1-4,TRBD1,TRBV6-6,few,CATFPGQGSTNEKLFF,TGTGCCACTTTTCCCGGACAGGGCTCAACTAATGAAAAACTGTTTTTT
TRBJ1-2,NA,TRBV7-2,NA,CASSPSRGGYTF,TGTGCCAGCAGCCCGTCTCGGGGAGGCTACACCTTC
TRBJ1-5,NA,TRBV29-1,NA,CSVRDGGNQPQHF,TGCAGCGTCAGGGACGGAGGCAATCAGCCCCAGCATTTT
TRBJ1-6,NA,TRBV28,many,CAHAGFSDSPLHF,TGTGCCCACGCGGGGTTTTCAGATTCACCCCTCCACTTT
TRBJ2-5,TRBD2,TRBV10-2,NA,CASSGPGTSGRGETQYF,TGCGCCAGCAGTGGCCCCGGGACTAGCGGGAGAGGGGAGACCCAGTACTTC
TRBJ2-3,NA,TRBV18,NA,CASSPERGTDTQYF,TGTGCCAGCTCACCTGAACGGGGGACAGATACGCAGTATTTT
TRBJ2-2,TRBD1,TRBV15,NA,CATSLGQRPAGELFF,TGTGCCACCAGCCTGGGACAGCGCCCCGCCGGGGAGCTGTTTTTT
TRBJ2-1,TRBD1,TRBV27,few,CASRGQGDNEQFF,TGTGCCAGCCGCGGACAGGGAGACAATGAGCAGTTCTTC
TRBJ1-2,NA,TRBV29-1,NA,CSVEILQGANYGYTF,TGCAGCGTTGAAATTCTTCAGGGTGCTAACTATGGCTACACCTTC
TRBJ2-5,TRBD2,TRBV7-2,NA,CASSLLAGGGMETQYF,TGTGCCAGCAGCTTACTAGCGGGAGGTGGGATGGAGACCCAGTACTTC
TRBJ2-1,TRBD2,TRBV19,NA,CASRPSGSYNEQFF,TGTGCCAGTAGACCTAGCGGCTCCTACAATGAGCAGTTCTTC
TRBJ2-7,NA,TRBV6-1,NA,CACPPSVGSYEQYF,TGTGCCTGTCCCCCCTCAGTCGGTTCCTACGAGCAGTACTTC
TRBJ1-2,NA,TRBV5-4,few,CASSPGVGTNGYTF,TGTGCCAGCAGTCCCGGGGTAGGGACCAACGGCTACACCTTC
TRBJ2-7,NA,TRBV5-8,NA,CASTRLVLTYEQYF,TGTGCCAGCACACGGCTAGTTTTAACCTACGAGCAGTACTTC
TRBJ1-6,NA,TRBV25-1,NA,CASSPRGGKDSPLHF,TGTGCCAGCAGTCCCCGGGGAGGGAAGGATTCACCCCTCCACTTT
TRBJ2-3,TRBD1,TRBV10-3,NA,CAIRTGQTDTQYF,TGTGCCATACGGACAGGGCAGACAGATACGCAGTATTTT
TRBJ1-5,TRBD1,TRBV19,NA,CASSIGDRVNQPQHF,TGTGCCAGTAGTATCGGGGACAGGGTCAATCAGCCCCAGCATTTT
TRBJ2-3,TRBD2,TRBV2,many,CASRDWDYTDTQYF,TGTGCCAGCAGGGACTGGGACTACACAGATACGCAGTATTTT
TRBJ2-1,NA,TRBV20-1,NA,CSATRDEQFF,TGCAGTGCTACGAGAGATGAGCAGTTCTTC
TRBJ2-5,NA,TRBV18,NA,CASSPNSVGATQYF,TGTGCCAGCTCACCGAATTCAGTTGGGGCGACCCAGTACTTC
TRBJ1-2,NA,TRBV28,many,CASSGGSGYGYTF,TGTGCCAGCAGTGGAGGGAGTGGCTATGGCTACACCTTC
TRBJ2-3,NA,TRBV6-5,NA,CASSYGTPTDTQYF,TGTGCCAGCAGTTACGGGACGCCCACAGATACGCAGTATTTT
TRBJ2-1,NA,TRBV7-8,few,CASSLMQTPGLYEQFF,TGTGCCAGCAGCTTAATGCAGACTCCCGGTCTGTATGAGCAGTTCTTC
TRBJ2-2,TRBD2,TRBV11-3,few,CASSLIGLAVNTGELFF,TGTGCCAGCAGCTTAATCGGACTAGCCGTAAACACCGGGGAGCTGTTTTTT
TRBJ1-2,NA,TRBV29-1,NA,CSVEDRGAGGNYGYTF,TGCAGCGTTGAAGATCGGGGAGCCGGGGGCAACTATGGCTACACCTTC
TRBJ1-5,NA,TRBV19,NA,CASIAAGGLGQPQHF,TGTGCCAGTATTGCGGCCGGGGGCTTGGGTCAGCCCCAGCATTTT
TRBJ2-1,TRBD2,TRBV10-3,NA,CAITRWVLAGGYNEQFF,TGTGCCATCACCCGATGGGTACTAGCGGGGGGGTACAATGAGCAGTTCTTC
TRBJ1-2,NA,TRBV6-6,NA,CASSYDTAARGYTF,TGTGCCAGCAGTTACGACACGGCGGCTAGGGGCTACACCTTC
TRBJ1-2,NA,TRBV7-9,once,CASSLEPGAGYGYTF,TGTGCCAGCAGCTTAGAACCGGGGGCCGGCTATGGCTACACCTTC